These T cell receptor beta chains were read from a single sample in a study of regulatory T cells in long-lasting Graves disease. TCRdb passed the multiplex PCR reads through MiXCR, listing each CDR3 protein once. The repertoire includes roughly 320,000 distinct CDR3 sequences, approximately 15% of them detected once, and roughly 27% sits in the top ten. These data are also associated with another study on T cells in Graves' hyperthyroidism and ophthalmopathy.

Here the sequenced sample was peripheral blood mononuclear cells (PBMCs), taken at new diagnosis, from a patient treated with antithyroid drugs. The source is a man between 40 and 49 years old with Graves disease. Both conserved end residues are part of each CDR3. A D gene is named only where the DNA matches it firmly. Not every row has a clone size; where given, it reads once, few, many or a size class.

TRBJ2-1 . TRBV20-1 TRBD2 CSAIGIEASGRGSYNEQFF TGCAGTGCTATTGGCATTGAGGCTAGCGGGAGGGGATCCTACAATGAGCAGTTCTTC
TRBJ1-4 . TRBV7-2 TRBD1 CASSFIRGAAEKLFF TGTGCCAGCAGCTTCATCAGGGGGGCGGCTGAAAAACTGTTTTTT
TRBJ2-2 . TRBV7-9 TRBD1 CASRRGQPNTGELFF TGTGCCAGCAGAAGGGGACAGCCGAACACCGGGGAGCTGTTTTTT
TRBJ1-5 few TRBV2 . CASFSGRGNQPQHF TGTGCCAGCTTTTCAGGGCGCGGCAATCAGCCCCAGCATTTT
TRBJ2-2 . TRBV20-1 . CSARDPGGTHTGELFF TGCAGTGCTAGAGATCCCGGGGGCACCCACACCGGGGAGCTGTTTTTT
TRBJ2-7 many TRBV12-3/TRBV12-4 TRBD2 CASSFWGGVGYEQYF TGTGCCAGCAGTTTTTGGGGGGGGGTTGGCTACGAGCAGTACTTC
TRBJ2-3 few TRBV6-9 . CASSYASWTDTQYF TGTGCCAGCAGTTACGCCTCTTGGACAGATACGCAGTATTTT
TRBJ2-5 . TRBV13 TRBD2 CASTRGGKETQYF TGTGCCAGCACCCGGGGGGGGAAAGAGACCCAGTACTTC
TRBJ2-3 few TRBV2 TRBD2 CASSEEAGGQNTQYF TGTGCCAGCAGTGAAGAAGCGGGGGGCCAAAATACGCAGTATTTT
TRBJ2-7 . TRBV6-2/TRBV6-3 TRBD1 CASSPYTGTDFSQPYEQYF TGTGCCAGCAGTCCTTATACCGGGACAGATTTTTCGCAACCCTACGAGCAGTACTTC
TRBJ1-6 many TRBV7-2 TRBD1 CASSPGQGISPLHF TGTGCCAGCAGCCCGGGACAGGGGATTTCACCCCTCCACTTT
TRBJ2-2 . TRBV7-3 . CASSLLRFTGELFF TGTGCCAGCAGCTTACTCCGGTTTACCGGGGAGCTGTTTTTT
TRBJ2-7 many TRBV5-1 TRBD2 CASSLGGGALYEQYF TGTGCCAGCAGCTTAGGCGGGGGAGCCCTGTACGAGCAGTACTTC
TRBJ2-7 . TRBV5-1 TRBD2 CASSLAGGGGPIYEQYF TGCGCCAGCAGCTTGGCCGGGGGGGGGGGCCCGATCTACGAGCAGTACTTC
TRBJ2-2 few TRBV7-3 TRBD1 CASSLRSGTGVTGELFF TGTGCCAGCAGCTTAAGATCCGGGACAGGCGTCACCGGGGAGCTGTTTTTT
TRBJ2-4 . TRBV4-2 TRBD1 CASSPLDRGMRDIQYF TGTGCCAGCAGCCCGTTGGACAGGGGGATGAGGGACATTCAGTACTTC
TRBJ1-1 . TRBV7-9 TRBD1 CASSKRQGENTEAFF TGTGCCAGCAGCAAACGACAGGGCGAGAACACTGAAGCTTTCTTT
TRBJ2-1 many TRBV11-2 . CASSLGVGDEQFF TGTGCCAGCAGCTTAGGTGTCGGGGATGAGCAGTTCTTC
TRBJ2-2 . TRBV10-3 TRBD1 CAITDRANTGELFF TGTGCCATCACAGACAGGGCCAACACCGGGGAGCTGTTTTTT
TRBJ1-2 many TRBV2 TRBD1 CASSPQRTGGEGYTF TGTGCCAGCAGTCCACAACGGACAGGGGGAGAGGGCTACACCTTC
TRBJ1-1 . TRBV7-9 . CASKRGENTEAFF TGTGCCAGCAAACGGGGGGAGAACACTGAAGCTTTCTTT
TRBJ1-2 many TRBV10-3 TRBD1 CAIRPMTGGYGYTF TGTGCCATCAGGCCGATGACAGGGGGCTATGGCTACACCTTC
TRBJ2-5 many TRBV24-1 . CATSGPGQYQETQYF TGTGCCACCAGTGGTCCGGGCCAGTACCAAGAGACCCAGTACTTC
TRBJ1-2 many TRBV14 TRBD1 CASSQGSGTGGYGYTF TGTGCCAGCAGCCAGGGATCCGGGACAGGGGGCTATGGCTACACCTTC
TRBJ2-3 . TRBV9 . CASSTTTGSTDTQYF TGTGCCAGCAGCACCACGACAGGAAGCACAGATACGCAGTATTTT
TRBJ2-3 many TRBV28 . CASSFERGTDTQYF TGTGCCAGCAGTTTCGAGCGGGGCACAGATACGCAGTATTTT
TRBJ2-1 many TRBV28 TRBD2 CASILAGNYNEQFF TGTGCCAGCATATTAGCGGGGAACTACAATGAGCAGTTCTTC
TRBJ1-5 . TRBV19 TRBD1 CASAGTGFQPQHF TGTGCCAGTGCCGGGACAGGGTTCCAGCCCCAGCATTTT
TRBJ1-1 many TRBV5-1 TRBD1 CASSVRDSRTDMNTEAFF TGCGCCAGCAGCGTGAGGGACAGCAGGACGGACATGAACACTGAAGCTTTCTTT
TRBJ2-4 many TRBV3-1 . CASSQLGAENIQYF TGTGCCAGCAGCCAATTAGGGGCCGAAAACATTCAGTACTTC
TRBJ2-3 many TRBV6-5 TRBD2 CASSYGRAGGITDTQYF TGTGCCAGCAGTTATGGTAGAGCGGGGGGAATCACAGATACGCAGTATTTT
TRBJ1-4 . TRBV12-3/TRBV12-4 . CAGTDRKLPNEKLFF TGTGCCGGCACCGATCGCAAGCTCCCTAATGAAAAGCTGTTTTTT
TRBJ1-1 many TRBV7-9 . CASSTGLGPGWTFF TGTGCCAGCAGCACCGGTCTCGGGCCGGGCTGGACTTTCTTT
TRBJ2-7 many TRBV20-1 TRBD1 CSARDDVRDRATYEQYF TGCAGTGCTAGAGATGACGTAAGGGACAGGGCCACCTACGAGCAGTACTTC
TRBJ2-3 few TRBV7-3 . CASRETPLTDTQYF TGTGCCAGCCGTGAGACTCCTTTGACAGATACGCAGTATTTT
TRBJ1-6 many TRBV30 . CAWSASLNSPLHF TGTGCCTGGAGTGCTTCGTTAAATTCACCCCTCCACTTT
TRBJ2-5 many TRBV2 . CASSEWAGTAETQYF TGTGCCAGCAGTGAGTGGGCGGGGACTGCTGAGACCCAGTACTTC
TRBJ1-5 once TRBV28 . CASSYSRTGNQPQHF TGTGCCAGCAGTTACTCCCGGACGGGCAATCAGCCCCAGCATTTT
TRBJ2-1 . TRBV12-5 TRBD2 CASGLATSGGAHNEQFF TGTGCTAGTGGTTTGGCAACTAGCGGGGGGGCCCACAATGAGCAGTTCTTC
TRBJ2-5 . TRBV2 . CASRQRAAGSETQYF TGTGCCAGCAGGCAAAGGGCGGCAGGGAGCGAGACCCAGTACTTC
TRBJ1-1 . TRBV9 TRBD1 CASSHLTGGNTEAFF TGTGCCAGCAGCCATTTAACAGGGGGGAACACTGAAGCTTTCTTT
TRBJ1-2 few TRBV27 . CASSLLSDTNYGYTF TGTGCCAGCAGTTTGCTCTCGGACACCAACTATGGCTACACCTTC
TRBJ2-5 many TRBV6-5 . CASSYGGIQETQYF TGTGCCAGCAGTTACGGGGGGATACAAGAGACCCAGTACTTC
TRBJ2-1 many TRBV6-1 . CASRQMDVVWNEQFF TGTGCCAGCAGACAGATGGACGTTGTCTGGAATGAGCAGTTCTTC
TRBJ1-2 few TRBV6-5 TRBD1 CASSYGDSYGYTF TGTGCCAGCAGTTACGGGGACAGCTATGGCTACACCTTC
TRBJ2-7 many TRBV11-3 . CASSPRGPPYEQYF TGTGCCAGCAGCCCTCGGGGGCCTCCCTACGAGCAGTACTTC
TRBJ2-5 many TRBV11-2 . CASSLGAGGQETQYF TGTGCCAGCAGCTTAGGCGCAGGAGGCCAAGAGACCCAGTACTTC
TRBJ2-1 . TRBV3-1 TRBD2 CASSLLGTSDGEQFF TGTGCCAGCAGCCTACTCGGGACTAGCGACGGTGAGCAGTTCTTC
TRBJ2-2 many TRBV13 TRBD1 CASSRGQGVGTGELFF TGTGCCAGCAGCCGGGGACAGGGGGTCGGGACCGGGGAGCTGTTTTTT
TRBJ1-1 many TRBV20-1 . CSARGSRGTEAFF TGCAGTGCTAGAGGTTCTCGGGGCACTGAAGCTTTCTTT
TRBJ2-4 . TRBV20-1 . CSARIECPLKNIQYF TGCAGTGCTAGAATCGAGTGTCCCCTTAAAAACATTCAGTACTTC
TRBJ2-5 . TRBV7-7 . CASAAGSQETQYF TGTGCTAGCGCCGCAGGTTCCCAAGAGACCCAGTACTTC
TRBJ1-6 many TRBV30 . CAWREGGTSPLHF TGTGCCTGGAGAGAGGGAGGGACTTCACCCCTCCACTTT
TRBJ2-3 many TRBV5-1 . CASSGWGGPSDTQYF TGCGCCAGCAGTGGTTGGGGGGGGCCTTCAGATACGCAGTATTTT
TRBJ1-2 few TRBV12-3/TRBV12-4 . CASSAGPGAYGYTF TGTGCCAGCAGCGCCGGCCCAGGGGCTTATGGCTACACCTTC
TRBJ1-4 . TRBV12-3/TRBV12-4 . CASSLLRASKFF TGTGCCAGCAGTCTTCTTAGGGCGTCTAAGTTTTTT
TRBJ1-1 . TRBV20-1 . CSARGGHGKNTEAFF TGCAGTGCTAGGGGAGGACATGGGAAGAACACTGAAGCTTTCTTT
TRBJ2-3 . TRBV28 TRBD2 CASRTRGSWASGGETDTQYF TGTGCCAGCAGAACCCGGGGATCGTGGGCTAGCGGGGGGGAAACAGATACGCAGTATTTT
TRBJ1-1 . TRBV5-5 . CASSLSAVTKAFF TGTGCCAGCAGCTTGTCGGCAGTCACTAAAGCTTTCTTT
TRBJ1-2 . TRBV10-3 . CAIRTSGYNNYGYTF TGTGCCATCAGGACCTCAGGTTACAATAACTATGGCTACACCTTC